This T cell receptor (beta chain) appears in the sequencing data of a study of blood T cell repertoires in COVID-19. Across the study: Material from acute and convalescent COVID-19 was sourced from the United States, Italy and Spain.

This CDR3 is 16 amino acids long. Germline V lookup: CDR1 LNHNV, CDR2 YYDKDF (reference sequence). Germline trimming cut 6 bases from V and 3 bases from J; bases unmatched to any gene: 11. In the source study's methods: The authors estimated nucleated cell counts from reference gene primer amplification. TCRdb's table, derived via immunoSEQ multiplex PCR, lists solely in-frame clones and lacks some. D and trimming were read from the DNA, whereas the V and J calls and clone size are those reported in that table. The repertoire includes 400,000 to 500,000 clones, more than 70% of them detected once, and about 1.4% sits in the top ten. Participant age was roughly 18 to 90 years, and participants resided in roughly 24 US areas. The study recruited exposed participants who had met a COVID-19 case within 2 weeks before entry.

The gene calls are TRBV15 and TRBJ2-7; TRBD1 aligns across 10 bases. The sequence derives from a woman under 30 who had been exposed to COVID-19. Specimen: PBMCs or T cells enriched from blood (not recorded which). The CDR3 DNA sequence: TGTGCCACCAGTGGGGACAGGGGAGGGTTAGACTACGAGCAGTACTTC. This translates into CATSGDRGGLDYEQYF. The whole variable domain, filled in from reference TRBV15 and TRBJ2-7, reads DAMVIQNPRYQVTQFGKPVTLSCSQTLNHNVMYWYQQKSSQAPKLLFHYYDKDFNNEADTPDNFQSRRPNTSFCFLDIRSPGLGDTAMYLCATSGDRGGLDYEQYFGPGTRLTVT.